A single sample gave rise to the 15 T cell receptor beta chains below, sequenced in a study of shared clonotypes between healthy human individuals. Using immunoSEQ multiplex PCR, the repertoire was profiled, and TCRdb retains in-frame clones only, with some absent. In the table there are a few million clones, approximately 94% of which are singletons. Specimen: naive CD4+ T cells sorted from blood. Subset: CD45RA+ positively selected. These receptors came from a man aged 18 to 29 in good health.

The V call is TRBV7-9, the J call TRBJ2-5; a weak D match, TRBD2 (5 bases). V was shortened by 4 bases and J by 2 bases, with 14 bases between the two germline ends. The germline gives CDR1 SEHNR, CDR2 FQNEAQ (reference sequence). The CDR3 consists of 15 residues. This CDR3 reads CASSSEGRGQETQYF. DNA for the CDR3: TGTGCCAGCAGCTCTGAGGGCCGGGGACAAGAGACCCAGTACTTC.

The genes are TRBV4-3 and TRBJ2-4, with 9 bases aligning to TRBD1. Germline lookup yields CDR1 LGHNA and CDR2 YSLEER. The CDR3 length is 16 residues. The V segment lost 1 base and the J segment 6 bases; nucleotides outside the gene matches: 7. The CDR3 region has the DNA TGCGCCAGCAGCCAAGTTACAGGGGGCATGGGAAACATTCAGTACTTC. This translates into CASSQVTGGMGNIQYF.

The rearrangement uses TRBV7-9 and TRBJ1-5; maybe TRBD1 (5 bases). This CDR3 has 14 residues. Germline V lookup: CDR1 SEHNR, CDR2 FQNEAQ (reference sequence). Trimming shortened V by 2 bases and J by 9 bases, and 14 bases separated the two germline ends. CDR3 nucleotides: TGTGCCAGCAGCTTAAGCAGGGAGGATGGGCCCCAGCATTTT. Its translation: CASSLSREDGPQHF.

The chain couples TRBV29-1 to TRBJ2-2; D gene unclear. This CDR3 is built from 13 residues. Germline loops: CDR1 SQVTM, CDR2 ANQGSEA. V was trimmed by 5 bases and J by 4 bases, leaving 11 bases between them. CDR3 coding DNA: TGCAGCGTTCGTGGCTCAAGCACCGGGGAGCTGTTTTTT. Its translation: CSVRGSSTGELFF.

A single count supports this clone. The same CDR3 is also encoded by other DNA sequences in this sample. The V call is TRBV6-6, the J call TRBJ2-7; TRBD1 agrees at 7 bases. The V gene end was trimmed by 2 bases and the J gene end by 3 bases; junction bases not matched to a gene: 1. Germline V lookup: CDR1 MNHNY, CDR2 SVGAGI (reference sequence). The CDR3 runs to 13 residues. This chain's CDR3 is CASSYNRGYEQYF. The CDR3 region has the DNA TGTGCCAGCAGTTACAACAGGGGCTACGAGCAGTACTTC.

This chain joins TRBV4-1 and TRBJ1-5; TRBD1 agrees at 8 bases. The V gene's germline CDR1 is MGHRA and CDR2 YSYEKL. V gave up 1 base and J gave up 7 bases; unmatched junction bases: 3. This CDR3 contains 14 residues. For the CDR3, the DNA is TGCGCCAGCAGCCAAGGACAGGGGAAACAGCCCCAGCATTTT. Its translation: CASSQGQGKQPQHF.

The chain uses TRBV4-1 and TRBJ2-5; 9 bases agree with TRBD2. The CDR3 covers 16 residues. Germline assignment: CDR1 MGHRA and CDR2 YSYEKL. The ends lost 0 bases at V and 2 bases at J; junction bases unmatched: 4. The DNA of the CDR3 is TGCGCCAGCAGCCAAGATAGCGGGAGACCACAAGAGACCCAGTACTTC. Encoded protein: CASSQDSGRPQETQYF.

The gene calls are TRBV7-8 and TRBJ1-5, with D hard to call. The CDR3 is 13 amino acids. Trimming cost V 2 bases and J 7 bases, with 9 bases left between them. CDR1 is SGHVS, CDR2 FQNEAQ, per germline. The CDR3 protein is CASSLNFPQPQHF. The CDR3, as DNA: TGTGCCAGCAGCTTAAATTTCCCCCAGCCCCAGCATTTT.

The V gene is TRBV11-2, the J gene TRBJ2-2; TRBD2 is a possible D gene (5 bases). Trimming removed 5 bases from V and 0 bases from J, with 10 bases in between. CDR1 is SGHAT and CDR2 is FQNNGV in the germline V gene. This CDR3 region has 15 residues. The DNA for the CDR3 is TGTGCCAGCAGCCCCCGGGGTACGAACACCGGGGAGCTGTTTTTT. Translating it yields CASSPRGTNTGELFF.

Comment on this clone: This CDR3 is also generated by other DNA sequences in the sample. J is TRBJ1-1 and V is TRBV4-1; maybe TRBD1 (6 bases). Germline lookup yields CDR1 MGHRA and CDR2 YSYEKL. V lost 0 bases, J lost 0 bases, and 8 bases lay in between. CDR3 size: 15 residues. CDR3 DNA: TGCGCCAGCAGCCAAGAGGACAGATTGAACACTGAAGCTTTCTTT. Encoded protein: CASSQEDRLNTEAFF.

The chain's CDR3 is CASSLGQRQETQYF. The DNA of the CDR3 is TGTGCCAGCAGCTTAGGACAGCGCCAAGAGACCCAGTACTTC. This chain uses TRBV7-2 with TRBJ2-5, with D perhaps TRBD1 (5 bases). CDR1 is SGHTA, CDR2 FQGNSA, per germline. Trimming removed 1 base at V and 1 base at J, with 7 bases between. This CDR3 has 14 amino acids. Drawing the rest from reference TRBV7-2 and TRBJ2-5, the complete variable domain is GAGVSQSPSNKVTEKGKDVELRCDPISGHTALYWYRQSLGQGLEFLIYFQGNSAPDKSGLPSDRFSAERTGGSVSTLTIQRTQQEDSAVYLCASSLGQRQETQYFGPGTRLLVL.

The chain is built from TRBV5-1 and TRBJ2-3; a possible D gene is TRBD1 (5 bases). This CDR3 is 15 amino acids long. From germline, CDR1 is SGHRS and CDR2 YFSETQ. Trimming took 2 bases from V and 0 from J, leaving 10 bases between them. DNA for the CDR3: TGCGCCAGCAGCTTAGACAGCAAAAGCACAGATACGCAGTATTTT. This encodes CASSLDSKSTDTQYF.

The table lists this clone with a count of one. The V gene is TRBV14, the J gene TRBJ2-5; 8 bases match TRBD2. Germline V gives CDR1 SGHDN, CDR2 FVKESK. Trimming took 4 bases from V and 7 from J; bases not matched to a gene: 8. This CDR3 region has 14 residues. Here the CDR3 reads CASSPRTSWGTQYF. CDR3 sequence (DNA): TGTGCCAGCAGCCCAAGGACTAGCTGGGGGACCCAGTACTTC.

This sequence joins TRBV6-5 and TRBJ2-2; D is ambiguous. V was pared by 0 bases and J by 5 bases, with 7 bases between. Germline CDR1 MNHEY, CDR2 SVGAGI. There are 14 residues in the CDR3. Here the CDR3 reads CASSYSSNTGELFF. The CDR3 DNA reads TGTGCCAGCAGTTACTCGTCCAATACCGGGGAGCTGTTTTTT.

The chain has TRBV4-1 and TRBJ2-1, with TRBD2 matching over 13 bases. CDR3 size: 18 residues. Germline CDR1 MGHRA, CDR2 YSYEKL. The ends lost 0 bases at V and 1 base at J; junction bases unmatched: 3. The CDR3 DNA reads TGCGCCAGCAGCCAAGAGGGACTAGCGGGGATTTCCTACAATGAGCAGTTCTTC. Its translation is CASSQEGLAGISYNEQFF.